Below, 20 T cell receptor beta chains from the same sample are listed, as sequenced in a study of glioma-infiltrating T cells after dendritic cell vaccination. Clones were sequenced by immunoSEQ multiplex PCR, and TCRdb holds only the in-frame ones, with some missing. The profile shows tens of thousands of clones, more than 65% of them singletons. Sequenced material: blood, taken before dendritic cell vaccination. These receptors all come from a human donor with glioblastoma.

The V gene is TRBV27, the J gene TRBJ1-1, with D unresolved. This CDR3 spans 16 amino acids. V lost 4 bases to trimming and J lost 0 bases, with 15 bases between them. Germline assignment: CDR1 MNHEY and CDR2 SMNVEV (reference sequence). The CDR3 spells CASSSYLQDLNTEAFF. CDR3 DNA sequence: TGTGCCAGCAGTTCCTACCTTCAGGATTTGAACACTGAAGCTTTCTTT.

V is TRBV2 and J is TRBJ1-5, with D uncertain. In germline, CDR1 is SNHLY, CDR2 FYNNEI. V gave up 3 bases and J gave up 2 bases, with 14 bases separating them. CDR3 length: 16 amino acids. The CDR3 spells CASSEGGLAGNQPQHF. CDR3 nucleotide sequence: TGTGCCAGCAGTGAGGGAGGGCTAGCAGGCAATCAGCCCCAGCATTTT.

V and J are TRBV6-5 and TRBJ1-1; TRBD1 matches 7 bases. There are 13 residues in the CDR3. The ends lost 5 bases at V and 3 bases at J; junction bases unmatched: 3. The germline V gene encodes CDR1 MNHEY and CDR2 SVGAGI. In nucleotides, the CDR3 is TGTGCCAGCAGTGAGACAGGGCACACTGAAGCTTTCTTT. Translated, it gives CASSETGHTEAFF.

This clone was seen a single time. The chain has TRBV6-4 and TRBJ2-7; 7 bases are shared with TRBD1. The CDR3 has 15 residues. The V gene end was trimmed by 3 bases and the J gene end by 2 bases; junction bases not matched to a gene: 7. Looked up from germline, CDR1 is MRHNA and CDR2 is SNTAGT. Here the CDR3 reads CASSESGGPAYEQYF. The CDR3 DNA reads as TGTGCCAGCAGTGAGTCAGGGGGTCCGGCCTACGAGCAGTACTTC.

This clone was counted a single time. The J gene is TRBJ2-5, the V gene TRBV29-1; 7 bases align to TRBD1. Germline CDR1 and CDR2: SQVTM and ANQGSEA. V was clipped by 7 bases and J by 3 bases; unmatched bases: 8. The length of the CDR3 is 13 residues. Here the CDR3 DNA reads TGCAGCGACCGACAGGGCCTAAAAGAGACCCAGTACTTC. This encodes CSDRQGLKETQYF.

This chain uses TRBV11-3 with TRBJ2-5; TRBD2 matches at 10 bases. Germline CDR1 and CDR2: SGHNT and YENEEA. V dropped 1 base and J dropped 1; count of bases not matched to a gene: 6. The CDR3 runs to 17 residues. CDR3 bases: TGTGCCAGCAGCTTAGGTGGGTCTAGCGGGGGCCAAGAGACCCAGTACTTC. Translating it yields CASSLGGSSGGQETQYF.

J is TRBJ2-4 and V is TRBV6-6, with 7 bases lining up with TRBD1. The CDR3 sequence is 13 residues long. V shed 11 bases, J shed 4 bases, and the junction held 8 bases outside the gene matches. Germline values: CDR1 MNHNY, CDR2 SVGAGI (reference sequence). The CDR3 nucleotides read TGTGCCTCTTGGGGGACAGAGAAAAACATTCAGTACTTC. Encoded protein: CASWGTEKNIQYF.

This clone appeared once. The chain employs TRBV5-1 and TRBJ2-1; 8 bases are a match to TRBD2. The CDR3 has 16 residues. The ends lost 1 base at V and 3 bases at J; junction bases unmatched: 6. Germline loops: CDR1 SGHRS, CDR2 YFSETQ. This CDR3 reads CASSLSPGGNYNEQFF. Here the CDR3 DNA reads TGCGCCAGCAGCTTGTCCCCGGGGGGGAACTACAATGAGCAGTTCTTC.

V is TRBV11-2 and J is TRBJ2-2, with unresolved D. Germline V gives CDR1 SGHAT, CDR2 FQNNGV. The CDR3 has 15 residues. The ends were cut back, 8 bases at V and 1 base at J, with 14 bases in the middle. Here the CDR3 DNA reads TGTGCCAGCTTAAGGCGAGCGATGAACACCGGGGAGCTGTTTTTT. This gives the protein CASLRRAMNTGELFF.

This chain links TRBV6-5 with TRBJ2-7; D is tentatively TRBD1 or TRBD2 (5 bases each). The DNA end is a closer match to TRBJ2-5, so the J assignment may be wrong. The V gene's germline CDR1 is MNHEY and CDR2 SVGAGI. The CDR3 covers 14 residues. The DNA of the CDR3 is TGTGCCAGCAGTTGGATCGGGACGGGGGAGACCCAGTACTTC. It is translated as CASSWIGTGETQYF.

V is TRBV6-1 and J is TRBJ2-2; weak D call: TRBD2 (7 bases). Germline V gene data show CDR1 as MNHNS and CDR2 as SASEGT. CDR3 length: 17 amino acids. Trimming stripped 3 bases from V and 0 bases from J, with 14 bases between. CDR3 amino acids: CASSDFRGAANTGELFF. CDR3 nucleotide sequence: TGTGCCAGCAGTGATTTTCGGGGGGCGGCGAACACCGGGGAGCTGTTTTTT.

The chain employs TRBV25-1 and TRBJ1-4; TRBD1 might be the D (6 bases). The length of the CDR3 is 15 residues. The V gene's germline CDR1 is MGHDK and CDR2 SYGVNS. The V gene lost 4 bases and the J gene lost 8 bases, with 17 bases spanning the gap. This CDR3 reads CASSAVAGGREKLFF. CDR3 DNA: TGTGCCAGCAGTGCCGTGGCGGGGGGCAGGGAAAAACTGTTTTTT.

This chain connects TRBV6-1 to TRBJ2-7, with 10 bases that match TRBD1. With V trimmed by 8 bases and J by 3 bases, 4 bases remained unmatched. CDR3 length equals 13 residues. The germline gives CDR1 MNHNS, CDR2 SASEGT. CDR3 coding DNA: TGTGCCAGCGAGGGACAGGGGAGCTACGAGCAGTACTTC. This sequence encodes CASEGQGSYEQYF.

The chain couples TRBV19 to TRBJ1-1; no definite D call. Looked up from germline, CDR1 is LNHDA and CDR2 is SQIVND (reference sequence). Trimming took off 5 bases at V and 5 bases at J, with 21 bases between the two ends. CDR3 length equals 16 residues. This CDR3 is CASSLPNGDLGTEAFF. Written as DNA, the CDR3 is TGTGCCAGTAGTCTCCCTAACGGGGATTTGGGGACTGAAGCTTTCTTT.

This CDR3 reads CASSKTGWEQYV. CDR3 nucleotide sequence: TGTGCCAGCAGCAAAACAGGGTGGGAGCAGTACGTC. V and J are TRBV5-6 and TRBJ2-7; D may be TRBD1 (6 bases). V was shortened by 4 bases and J by 7 bases, with 12 bases between the two germline ends. Germline assignment: CDR1 SGHDT and CDR2 YYEEEE. The CDR3 consists of 12 residues.

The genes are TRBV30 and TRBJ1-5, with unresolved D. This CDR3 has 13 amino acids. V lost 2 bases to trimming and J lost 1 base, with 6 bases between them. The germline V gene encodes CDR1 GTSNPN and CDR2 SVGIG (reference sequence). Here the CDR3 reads CAWSSGSNQPQHF. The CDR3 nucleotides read TGTGCCTGGAGTTCGGGGAGCAATCAGCCCCAGCATTTT.

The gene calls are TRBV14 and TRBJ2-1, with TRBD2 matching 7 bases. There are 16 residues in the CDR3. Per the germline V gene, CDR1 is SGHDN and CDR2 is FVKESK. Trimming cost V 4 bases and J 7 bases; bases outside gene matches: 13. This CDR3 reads CASSPSWAGVGNEQFF. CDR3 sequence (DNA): TGTGCCAGCAGCCCCAGCTGGGCGGGAGTGGGTAATGAGCAGTTCTTC.

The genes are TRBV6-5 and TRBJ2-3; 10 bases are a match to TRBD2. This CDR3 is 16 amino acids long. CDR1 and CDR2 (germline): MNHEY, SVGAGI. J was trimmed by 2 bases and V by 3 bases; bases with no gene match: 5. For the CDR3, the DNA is TGTGCCAGCAGTTATGGTAGCGGGGGGATCACAGATACGCAGTATTTT. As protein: CASSYGSGGITDTQYF.

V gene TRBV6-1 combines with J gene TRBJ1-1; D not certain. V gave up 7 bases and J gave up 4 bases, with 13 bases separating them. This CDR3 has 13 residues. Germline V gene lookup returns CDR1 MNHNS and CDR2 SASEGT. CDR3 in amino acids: CASNLLVGTEAFF. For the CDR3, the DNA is TGTGCCAGCAACCTTCTAGTAGGCACTGAAGCTTTCTTT.

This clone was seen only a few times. The CDR3 bases are TGTGCCAGCAGTGAAGGGCGGGACACCGGGGAGCTGTTTTTT. Its translation is CASSEGRDTGELFF. The chain uses TRBV25-1 and TRBJ2-2; D is possibly TRBD2 (5 bases). The germline V gene has CDR1 MGHDK and CDR2 SYGVNS. The V end was cut by 2 bases, the J end by 3 bases, with 7 bases between. This CDR3 has 14 amino acids.